A single sample gave rise to the 32 T cell receptor beta chains below, sequenced in a study of T cell responses to AZD1222 COVID-19 vaccine. Repertoires were generated with immunoSEQ multiplex PCR, while TCRdb's copy carries only in-frame clones and drops some. This table has over 95,000 clones, around 87% appearing once. Material: peripheral blood, obtained on day 0 of AZD1222 vaccination. Source of these receptors: an adult in good health.

The rearrangement joins TRBV28 to TRBJ1-6; 10 bases agree with TRBD1. This CDR3 has 16 amino acids. Losses at the gene ends were 6 bases for V and 8 bases for J; bases not matched to a gene: 10. Looked up from germline, CDR1 is MDHEN and CDR2 is SYDVKM. CDR3 residues: CASRRTAGTGDSPLHF. CDR3 nucleotides: TGTGCCAGCAGGAGAACCGCCGGGACAGGGGATTCACCCCTCCACTTT.

The J gene is TRBJ2-7, the V gene TRBV7-3, with D perhaps matching TRBD2 (6 bases). This CDR3 contains 17 residues. Looked up from germline, CDR1 is SGHTA and CDR2 is FQGTGA. V was shortened by 0 bases and J by 9 bases, with 24 bases between the two germline ends. The CDR3 is CASSLTHSSRLGGVQYF. CDR3 coding DNA: TGTGCCAGCAGCTTAACCCACAGTTCGCGTCTGGGGGGAGTGCAGTACTTC.

This clone was seen once. V gene TRBV29-1 combines with J gene TRBJ1-1; D perhaps matches TRBD1 (5 bases). CDR3 length: 14 residues. Germline-derived CDR1 and CDR2 are SQVTM and ANQGSEA. V lost 7 bases, J lost 8 bases, and 23 bases lay in between. The CDR3 is CSGAESRVMREAFF. The CDR3 region has the DNA TGCAGCGGGGCTGAGAGCAGGGTTATGCGGGAAGCTTTCTTT. The variable domain in full, with the rest retrieved from reference TRBV29-1 and TRBJ1-1, is SAVISQKPSRDICQRGTSLTIQCQVDSQVTMMFWYRQQPGQSLTLIATANQGSEATYESGFVIDKFPISRPNLTFSTLTVSNMSPEDSSIYLCSGAESRVMREAFFGQGTRLTVV.

This chain uses TRBV7-9 with TRBJ1-4; 7 bases are shared with TRBD1. The J segment lost 7 bases and the V segment lost 3 bases, leaving 8 bases of the junction unmatched. This CDR3 has 15 residues. In germline, CDR1 is SEHNR, CDR2 FQNEAQ (reference sequence). The CDR3: CASSLGQPPVEKLFF. The DNA of the CDR3 is TGTGCCAGCAGCTTGGGACAGCCCCCTGTTGAAAAACTGTTTTTT.

The chain joins TRBV3-1 (or the pseudogene TRBV3-2) to TRBJ2-2; a weak D match, TRBD2 (5 bases). Germline V gene lookup returns CDR1 LGHDT and CDR2 YNNKEL (reference sequence). V was cut by 0 bases and J by 1 base, with 15 bases left in between. The CDR3 is made up of 18 amino acids. CDR3 DNA: TGTGCCAGCAGCCAAGATCTCCGCGCTAGCAGGAACACCGGGGAGCTGTTTTTT. It encodes CASSQDLRASRNTGELFF.

This rearrangement joins TRBV19 to TRBJ1-1; D gene ambiguous. The ends were cut back, 1 base at V and 0 bases at J, with 9 bases in the middle. Looked up from germline, CDR1 is LNHDA and CDR2 is SQIVND (reference sequence). This CDR3 spans 15 amino acids. The CDR3 loop reads CASSIVGEMNTEAFF. The DNA of the CDR3 is TGTGCCAGTAGTATAGTCGGGGAAATGAACACTGAAGCTTTCTTT.

The chain uses TRBV29-1 and TRBJ2-1, with TRBD1 matching 9 bases. Germline-derived CDR1 and CDR2 are SQVTM and ANQGSEA. CDR3 size: 17 residues. V shed 5 bases, J shed 8 bases, and the junction held 19 bases outside the gene matches. The CDR3 nucleotides are TGCAGCGTTCCTAGGGTTCAAGGACAGGGGTCGAGCGATGAGCAGTTCTTC. Its translation: CSVPRVQGQGSSDEQFF.

This clone showed up just a few times. The gene calls are TRBV4-3 and TRBJ2-7; a possible D gene is TRBD1 (6 bases). V dropped 1 base and J dropped 2 bases, with 18 bases sitting between them. The germline V gene has CDR1 LGHNA and CDR2 YSLEER. The CDR3 length is 17 residues. The CDR3 here is CASSQGGDRDKPYEQYF. The CDR3, as DNA: TGCGCCAGCAGCCAAGGGGGCGACCGGGACAAACCCTACGAGCAGTACTTC.

This clone was observed a single time. The V call is TRBV7-2, the J call TRBJ1-6; D unresolved. Germline CDR1 SGHTA, CDR2 FQGNSA. Trimming cost V 2 bases and J 7 bases, with 9 bases left between them. The CDR3 is 14 residues long. CDR3 sequence (DNA): TGTGCCAGCAGCTTATTACGAGCCAATTCACCCCTCCACTTT. Its protein is CASSLLRANSPLHF.

This clone appeared a single time. The chain joins TRBV5-5 to TRBJ1-1, with D hard to call. CDR1 and CDR2 from the germline V gene are SGHKS and YYEKEE (reference sequence). Trimming took 4 bases from V and 6 from J, leaving 10 bases between them. The CDR3 loop spans 12 amino acids. For the CDR3, the DNA is TGTGCCAGCAGCCGTTCAGACGCTGAAGCTTTCTTT. Translated: CASSRSDAEAFF.

The chain uses TRBV2 and TRBJ2-1, with unresolved D. The V gene lost 0 bases and the J gene lost 5 bases, with 14 bases spanning the gap. The CDR3 spans 16 residues. Germline V gives CDR1 SNHLY, CDR2 FYNNEI. The DNA of the CDR3 is TGTGCCAGCAGTGAAGCCAGTTGGGGTTCGGACAATGAGCAGTTCTTC. Its protein is CASSEASWGSDNEQFF. Looking up the rest from reference TRBV2 and TRBJ2-1 gives the full variable domain: EPEVTQTPSHQVTQMGQEVILRCVPISNHLYFYWYRQILGQKVEFLVSFYNNEISEKSEIFDDQFSVERPDGSNFTLKIRSTKLEDSAMYFCASSEASWGSDNEQFFGPGTRLTVL.

The gene calls are TRBV6-4 and TRBJ1-5; D ambiguous. V dropped 3 bases and J dropped 2 bases, with 8 bases sitting between them. Germline V gene lookup returns CDR1 MRHNA and CDR2 SNTAGT. The CDR3 covers 14 residues. The CDR3 spells CASSEGGGNQPQHF. CDR3 bases: TGTGCCAGCAGTGAAGGAGGTGGCAATCAGCCCCAGCATTTT.

The V gene is TRBV20-1, the J gene TRBJ2-5; D not certain. The CDR3 extends over 14 amino acids. V lost 3 bases, J lost 2 bases, and 13 bases lay in between. Germline V gene lookup returns CDR1 DFQATT and CDR2 SNEGSKA (reference sequence). In DNA, the CDR3 is TGCAGTGCTAGTTTACAGCTAAATCAAGAGACCCAGTACTTC. Translating gives CSASLQLNQETQYF.

V is TRBV25-1 and J is TRBJ1-1, with D maybe TRBD1 (5 bases). With 3 bases removed from V and 5 bases from J, the gap between germline ends came to 10 bases. From germline, CDR1 is MGHDK and CDR2 SYGVNS. The CDR3 has 13 amino acids. The CDR3 sequence is CASSDQGWTEAFF. CDR3 nucleotide sequence: TGTGCCAGCAGTGACCAGGGTTGGACTGAAGCTTTCTTT.

This sequence joins TRBV2 and TRBJ2-5; 9 bases fit TRBD1. V trimming: 5 bases; J trimming: 6 bases; junction bases outside the gene matches: 10. The length of the CDR3 is 15 residues. Germline CDR1 SNHLY, CDR2 FYNNEI. The CDR3 spells CASSIQGAARKTQYF. The CDR3 DNA reads as TGTGCCAGCAGTATACAGGGGGCGGCTAGGAAGACCCAGTACTTC.

This clone has just one count. The genes are TRBV5-4 and TRBJ2-5; 12 bases align to TRBD2. V lost 2 bases and J lost 5; bases outside the gene matches: 7. From germline, CDR1 is SGHNT and CDR2 YYREEE (reference sequence). The CDR3 extends over 16 amino acids. CDR3 coding DNA: TGTGCCAGCAGCTTCGATCTAGCGGGAGGGCCGGAGACCCAGTACTTC. Amino acids: CASSFDLAGGPETQYF.

This sequence joins TRBV18 and TRBJ2-7; D is unclear. Trimming stripped 6 bases from V and 0 bases from J, with 9 bases between. The CDR3 is 13 amino acids. CDR1 and CDR2 (germline): KGHSH, LQKENI. CDR3 sequence reads: CASSPTLSYEQYF. CDR3 bases: TGTGCCAGCTCTCCGACCCTCTCCTACGAGCAGTACTTC.

The chain links TRBV11-2 to TRBJ1-5; 8 bases align to TRBD1. CDR1 and CDR2 (germline): SGHAT, FQNNGV. V trimming: 5 bases; J trimming: 9 bases; junction bases outside the gene matches: 9. CDR3 length: 14 amino acids. The CDR3 spells CASSSSGGSGPQHF. The CDR3 DNA reads TGTGCCAGCAGCAGTTCAGGGGGCTCGGGGCCCCAGCATTTT.

The CDR3 DNA follows: TGTGCCAGCCTTCGGCGGACTGACACCGGGGAGCTGTTTTTT. As protein: CASLRRTDTGELFF. This chain joins TRBV16 and TRBJ2-2, with TRBD2 as a possible D gene (5 bases). Germline lookup yields CDR1 KGHSY and CDR2 FQNENV. V was cut by 8 bases and J by 3 bases, with 13 bases left in between. This CDR3 region has 14 residues.

This chain joins TRBV29-1 and TRBJ2-7; 7 nucleotides align to TRBD2. V lost 5 bases and J lost 3; bases outside the gene matches: 7. The CDR3 extends over 13 amino acids. Germline-derived CDR1 and CDR2 are SQVTM and ANQGSEA. In nucleotides, the CDR3 is TGCAGCGTTCGGGGAGGGGAAGGCTACGAGCAGTACTTC. As protein: CSVRGGEGYEQYF.

This clone was seen a handful of times. The rearrangement links TRBV28 to TRBJ2-7, with a tentative D call TRBD2 (5 bases). Per the germline V gene, CDR1 is MDHEN and CDR2 is SYDVKM. V was pared by 8 bases and J by 2 bases, with 13 bases between. The CDR3 runs to 13 residues. CDR3 protein: CASRAEATYEQYF. The CDR3 DNA reads TGTGCCAGCCGAGCGGAAGCAACCTACGAGCAGTACTTC.

V is TRBV5-4 and J is TRBJ1-2; D might be TRBD1 (5 bases). The CDR3 loop spans 14 amino acids. Between the trimmed V and J ends, which lost 9 bases and 8 bases, there was a span of 23 bases. Germline-derived CDR1 and CDR2 are SGHNT and YYREEE (reference sequence). Here the CDR3 DNA reads TGTGCCACGGGGGGGACGGGAAGTCATTACGGCTACACCTTC. It translates to CATGGTGSHYGYTF.

V and J are TRBV9 and TRBJ2-5, with D tentatively TRBD1 (7 bases). The CDR3 runs 15 residues. Germline CDR1 SGDLS, CDR2 YYNGEE. The V gene lost 4 bases and the J gene lost 2 bases, with 15 bases spanning the gap. In DNA, the CDR3 is TGTGCCAGCAGCCCACCCCAGGGGGGTCAAGAGACCCAGTACTTC. This sequence encodes CASSPPQGGQETQYF. Full variable domain (outside the CDR3, taken from reference TRBV9 and TRBJ2-5): DSGVTQTPKHLITATGQRVTLRCSPRSGDLSVYWYQQSLDQGLQFLIQYYNGEERAKGNILERFSAQQFPDLHSELNLSSLELGDSALYFCASSPPQGGQETQYFGPGTRLLVL.

The rearrangement links TRBV2 to TRBJ2-5, with TRBD1 identical over 9 bases. The germline CDR1 and CDR2 sequences are SNHLY and FYNNEI. V gave up 7 bases and J gave up 3 bases; unmatched junction bases: 6. The CDR3 runs 14 residues. This CDR3 reads CASTSRTGEETQYF. The CDR3 DNA sequence: TGTGCCAGCACATCTAGGACAGGGGAAGAGACCCAGTACTTC.

The chain links TRBV19 to TRBJ2-7, with 13 positions matching TRBD2. The CDR3 is 16 amino acids. CDR1 is LNHDA and CDR2 is SQIVND in the germline V gene (reference sequence). With 3 bases clipped from V and 5 bases from J, the junction kept 7 bases outside the gene matches. The CDR3 DNA is TGTGCCAGTAGTATTCTCGAGACTAGCGGGAGGAACGAGCAGTACTTC. Translating gives CASSILETSGRNEQYF.

The chain recombines TRBV7-2 with TRBJ2-7; D call uncertain. Germline CDR1 reads SGHTA; CDR2 reads FQGNSA. Trimming removed 7 bases from V and 3 bases from J, with 19 bases in between. The CDR3 sequence is 15 residues long. The CDR3 DNA reads TGTGCCAGCACCTCACCGATAGGGAAAAGCTACGAGCAGTACTTC. Its protein product is CASTSPIGKSYEQYF.

This chain uses TRBV3-1 (or the pseudogene TRBV3-2) with TRBJ1-2, with a weak D call TRBD1 (5 bases). Trimming stripped 5 bases from V and 2 bases from J, with 9 bases between. The CDR3 loop spans 13 amino acids. CDR1 and CDR2 from the germline V gene are LGHDT and YNNKEL (reference sequence). Here the CDR3 reads CASSGTSNYGYTF. The DNA for the CDR3 is TGTGCCAGCAGCGGGACGTCAAACTATGGCTACACCTTC.

The chain links TRBV2 to TRBJ2-2; the match to TRBD1 covers 8 bases. Trimming removed 5 bases from V and 5 bases from J; junction bases left unmatched: 4. CDR1 is SNHLY and CDR2 is FYNNEI in the germline V gene. The CDR3 has 14 residues. The DNA for the CDR3 is TGTGCCAGCAGTCGGGACAGGCGGACCGGGGAGCTGTTTTTT. Translated: CASSRDRRTGELFF. Full variable domain (remainder filled in from reference TRBV2 and TRBJ2-2): EPEVTQTPSHQVTQMGQEVILRCVPISNHLYFYWYRQILGQKVEFLVSFYNNEISEKSEIFDDQFSVERPDGSNFTLKIRSTKLEDSAMYFCASSRDRRTGELFFGEGSRLTVL.

V is TRBV27 and J is TRBJ2-1; TRBD2 matches at 15 bases. The CDR3 covers 18 residues. Germline CDR1 is MNHEY and CDR2 is SMNVEV (reference sequence). The V and J ends lost 5 bases and 6 bases, in that order; junction bases with no gene match: 11. The CDR3 bases are TGTGCCAGCAGTGAAGCCCTCGGACTAGCGGGAGGGCCCAATGAGCAGTTCTTC. Translation: CASSEALGLAGGPNEQFF.

The chain links TRBV10-2 to TRBJ1-2; D not resolved. The CDR3 is 11 amino acids. Per the germline V gene, CDR1 is WSHSY and CDR2 is SAAADI. The germline V and J ends were trimmed by 8 bases and 8 bases, with 12 bases remaining between them. CDR3 nucleotide sequence: TGCGCCAGCGAGAGCGGCCGGGGCTACACCTTC. Its protein is CASESGRGYTF.

The rearrangement links TRBV28 to TRBJ1-5; the D gene is possibly TRBD1 (5 bases). Trimming took off 5 bases at V and 4 bases at J, with 18 bases between the two ends. The CDR3 covers 16 residues. CDR1 MDHEN and CDR2 SYDVKM come from the germline V gene. This CDR3 is CASSELEGRGNQPQHF. The CDR3, as DNA: TGTGCCAGCAGTGAGTTAGAGGGGCGAGGGAATCAGCCCCAGCATTTT.

The chain carries TRBV2 and TRBJ1-4, with unresolved D. Germline values: CDR1 SNHLY, CDR2 FYNNEI. Trimming shortened V by 4 bases and J by 7 bases, and 7 bases separated the two germline ends. This CDR3 is 12 amino acids long. In nucleotides, the CDR3 is TGTGCCAGCAGTGTCATTGGTGAAAAACTGTTTTTT. Translating it yields CASSVIGEKLFF.